This TCR beta chain comes out of a study of identifying expanded T cells in peripheral blood (dated by TCRdb to between 2018 and 2021). Some background on the complete study: Technical replicates were generated by sequencing separate aliquots of the same genomic DNA pool, with four replicates compared pairwise. Points the paper makes about the study in general: Across all healthy-donor time intervals, the beta-binomial model significantly lowered both the number of clones called differentially abundant and the false-positive rate. About 1.1 differentially abundant clones were flagged by the binomial model between technical replicates, whereas about 16 and 19 were flagged over about two weeks and four weeks, respectively. Across all healthy donors, variance in clone template counts between roughly 2-week samples was found to increase significantly with total template count. The authors expected that biological variance in healthy repertoires might rise further over much longer intervals, such as months to years.

No immune events, such as infections, were documented for the healthy donors during the collection period. Blood repertoires from healthy donors were used as a training cohort for calibrating time-dependent variance in a beta-binomial model of differential abundance of T-cell clones. The training cohort was composed of some ten healthy donors, 3 female and 7 male. Donor ages ranged from roughly 29 to 64 years, with an average of around 45 years. Whole blood was collected from each healthy donor at three time points spaced two weeks apart and obtained from a commercial supplier. For immunosequencing, genomic DNA was extracted from whole blood that had not been sorted. The immunoSEQ Assay, which uses bias-controlled multiplex PCR amplification of genomic DNA, was used to profile TCRbeta CDR3 regions. The study's processing was this. To quantify the absolute abundance of each unique TCRbeta CDR3 region, the sequences were collapsed and filtered. Differential abundance was tested with a binomial (Fisher-equivalent) model and with a beta-binomial model adding time-dependent variance fitted from healthy donors. Clones with fewer than 5 combined templates were removed, and a clone was called differentially abundant if the clone's Benjamini-Hochberg FDR was below 0.01. Beta-binomial variance was modeled as a function of total template count across the two samples using the form v = (b*log(k)+a)^2. The table comes from immuneACCESS by way of TCRdb, which keeps in-frame sequences with V and J called. Part of the clones is missing from these tables; in studies checked, under half for an unresolved V gene and the rest for unknown reasons. V, J and clone size were drawn from that table, and D and trimming were deduced from the DNA. The sample table records 55,000 to 60,000 clones; roughly 89% of these occur just once. 3% to 4.5% of the sample is held by the ten biggest clonotypes.

About this clone: No antigen is known for it. Base-call qualities are not available, and no considerably larger clone is one nucleotide away.

A distance of 14 bases separates the germline ends of V and J, which lose 7 bases and 2 bases respectively. The germline V gene (reference sequence) provides CDR1 MNHEY and CDR2 SMNVEV. The CDR3 holds 15 amino acids from the cysteine to the phenylalanine. Of all the DNA, just the CDR3 is kept, 45 bases in frame from base 1. The sequenced material came from blood. In this chain, TRBV27 is recombined with TRBJ2-2; TRBD2 is perhaps the D gene, given 7 matching bases. This receptor was identified in a person aged 18 to 75 in good health. The sequence in DNA is TGTGCCAGCACTCAACGGGGGGCAAACACCGGGGAGCTGTTTTTT. Protein translation: CASTQRGANTGELFF.